One T cell receptor beta chain is described in this entry. This sample is drawn from a study of T cell repertoires in cytomegalovirus infection. Each CDR3 protein gets one entry after TCRdb re-called the reads with MiXCR. The data show over 150,000 distinct CDR3 sequences, about 17% seen once. The CDR3 has 12 residues. CDR1 and CDR2 (germline): SEHNR, FQNEAQ (reference sequence). The germline V and J ends were trimmed by 5 bases and 8 bases, with 13 bases remaining between them. Sequenced input: CD8+ T cells from PBMCs. This receptor was taken from a human donor in good health (CMV status not recorded). Some clones in this sample may be carry-over from other donors' samples. This rearrangement joins TRBV7-9 to TRBJ2-7; weak D call: TRBD1 (6 bases). The CDR3 DNA is TGTGCCAGCAGCGGGATACAGGGAAAGCAGTACTTC. Amino acids: CASSGIQGKQYF.